This TCR beta chain was found in a study of cytomegalovirus exposure and HLA in healthy donors (TCRdb year 2017). Concerning the study at large: In an earlier analysis of some 610 of the donors, 276 Gb of sequence data and 120 million or so unique TCR beta sequences from roughly 180 million T cells were reported. About 280 gigabases of sequencing data and approximately 80 million unique TCR sequences were included in an early release covering roughly 600 HLA-typed donors. Among the roughly 400 genotyped donors, approximately 81% belonged to the genetic ancestry cluster associated with self-reported Caucasian donors. The study was designed to test whether signatures of past pathogen exposure could be identified by cataloging public T cell receptors. The T cell repertoires of 700 or so subjects were profiled by immunosequencing and related to cytomegalovirus serostatus. Along with the 666-subject first cohort, a separate validation cohort of some 130 different subjects was used. To predict cytomegalovirus infection status, the study combined high-throughput TCR immunosequencing, statistical association of individual TCRs with disease status, and machine learning. A later analysis re-examined previously published TCR beta repertoires from hundreds of donors and added high-resolution HLA genotyping to investigate patterns of TCR occurrence. Rather than drawing on any new phenotypic data, the later analysis identified candidate immune exposures from TCR beta sequences and the way those sequences occurred across donors. In an earlier analysis of a few hundred of the donors, high-throughput TCR beta sequencing was used to judge whether each TCR beta V gene segment behaved as functional or pseudogenic. Donor age, sex, ethnicity and CMV serostatus were collected together with the repertoire data. A later genetic analysis used genome-wide SNP genotypes for about 60% of the roughly 670 donors, treating that subset as a discovery cohort. Every discovery cohort repertoire had been produced on one sequencing platform. Both class I and class II loci were covered by HLA typing, at four-digit resolution. The number of donors typed differed by locus, with about 629-630 for A, B, C, DRB1 and DQB1, around 500 for DQA1, over 600 for DPA1, and around 450 for DPB1. Because of strong linkage in the cohort, roughly 5 DR-DQ haplotypes were treated as single units for association and clustering. On average, over 200,000 unique TCR beta nucleotide sequences were sequenced per donor among roughly 430 genotyped donors of the cohort, with roughly 18% of those sequences being non-productive.

In total, roughly 710 healthy bone marrow donors made up the cohort. Cohort members were all nominally healthy when sampled, although unrecorded immune exposures were likely present. The donor tested CMV seronegative, placing the donor among the 350 to 400 seronegative members of the cohort. Each donor provided a peripheral blood sample, and peripheral blood mononuclear cells were used for TCR beta sequencing. Genomic DNA was extracted from the blood cell samples with the Qiagen DNeasy Blood Extraction Kit. Regarding this clone: The antigen it binds to is not known. No base quality values were provided; no much bigger clone lies one nucleotide off.

The receptor library was made with the immunoSEQ multiplex PCR assay. For the multiplex PCR, a mixture combining 60 forward primers for TCR Vbeta segments and 13 reverse primers for TCR Jbeta segments was used. The CDR3 region of rearranged TCR beta genes was amplified from genomic DNA with a multiplex PCR assay. On the Illumina HiSeq System, the amplified TCR beta libraries were sequenced as 87-base-pair reads. The source study handled its data this way. A later analysis counted tens of millions of unique TCR beta chains across the 550 to 700 repertoires, and roughly 9.9 million of these chains were shared by at least two donors. Raw reads were error-corrected and collapsed into unique sequences with a nearest-neighbor algorithm that merged closely related sequences to remove PCR and sequencing errors. V, D and J gene segments were assigned by aligning CDR3 sequences to IMGT reference sequences. For a sequence to be retained, a match of at least six nucleotides to both a V gene segment and a J gene segment was required. Rearrangements were called productive when the CDR3 lacked stop codons and stayed in frame with V and J; all others were non-productive. Following IMGT convention, CDR3 was defined as the stretch from the second conserved V-encoded cysteine to the conserved J-encoded phenylalanine. Sequences without an unambiguous match to a single V gene segment were excluded from the earlier analysis of about 600 of the donors. An earlier analysis of 587 of the donors called V segments functional above 56.7% productive rearrangements and segregating when the between-donor standard deviation exceeded 5%. A statistical classification framework was built to diagnose cytomegalovirus status from the catalog of TCR beta chain sequences. A later analysis assigned V and J genes by comparing TCR nucleotide sequences with IMGT/GENE-DB human TR gene sequences. In a later analysis, CDR3 sequences and most-parsimonious VDJ recombination scenarios were assigned using the TCRdist pipeline. A later analysis defined each TCR beta chain by its CDR3 amino acid sequence plus V-gene family, and excluded reads lacking a unique V-gene family. A later analysis removed roughly 590 highly shared, low-generation-probability nucleotide sequences to deal with suspected cross-contamination and a sequencing artifact. For each public chain, a later analysis derived a clonal expansion index from normalized ranks of inferred template counts within each repertoire. In a later analysis, generation probabilities were computed with a VDJ recombination model fitted to out-of-frame rearrangements, and the resulting probabilities were checked against IGoR. In a later analysis, hypergeometric tests were used to score TCR-TCR, TCR-HLA and TCR-CMV co-occurrence, with a repertoire-size bias correction applied to TCR pairs. False discovery rates were estimated in a later analysis by permuting HLA or CMV assignments 20 times. In a later analysis, co-occurring TCRs were grouped using DBSCAN, and TCRdist sequence similarity was added for clustering within HLA-allele-positive subsets. For co-occurrence clustering, repertoires with fewer than 30,000 or more than 120,000 public chains were excluded, along with roughly five repertoires with anomalous nucleotide sharing. The immuneACCESS repertoire file appears here via TCRdb, limited to in-frame rearrangements. These files lack a portion of the clones; in checked studies, under half of the deficit traces to unresolved V genes, and the cause of the others is not known. V, J and clone size derive from that table, while D and trimming were established from the DNA sequence. The sample yields 140,000 or so clones; approximately 91% were counted once. Jointly, the top ten make up around 0.51% of the sample.

Trimming at the junction amounts to 6 bases on V and 0 bases on J, and the germline ends lie 14 bases apart. CDR3 length: 15 amino acids, cysteine to phenylalanine. Left in the record is the CDR3 DNA by itself, 45 bases read in frame from the first base. Based on the germline V gene, the CDR1 and CDR2 sequences are MDHEN and SYDVKM. The research as a whole found: Presence/absence analyses assumed roughly uniform sequencing depth across donors, an assumption that may not hold. In an earlier analysis of around 600 of the donors, most TCR beta V segments were observed in productive rearrangements about 90% or about 30% of the time, broadly matching IMGT annotations. A total of about 150 TCR beta chains were listed by the study as associated with cytomegalovirus. In vitro tests confirmed that a few of the cytomegalovirus-associated TCR beta chains recognize cytomegalovirus antigens. In a later analysis, several top co-occurrence clusters were reported to appear linked to parvovirus B19, influenza, CMV and Epstein-Barr virus. When HLA alleles, especially DR and DQ, strongly co-occurred, TCR associations were difficult to assign to individual alleles. This cohort had only TCR beta chains sequenced, and the lack of alpha or paired-chain data limited which features could be detected. Most TCR sequences were observed very rarely across donors, whereas some public TCRs were present in many individuals. According to a later analysis, TCR association rates differed among HLA loci, with DRB1 alleles showing the most associated TCRs and HLA-C alleles showing the fewest. A cluster of highly shared sequence variants was judged likely to represent a technical artifact of the sequencing pipeline. In a later analysis, most CMV-associated TCR beta chains were found to appear HLA-restricted, with HLA associations seemingly driven largely by CMV exposure. Because counts were too low, 15 to 20 rarely observed V segments, including chromosome 9 orphons, were left out of the earlier analysis of over 550 of the donors. Because HLA typing was missing for some donors at each locus, association tests included only the typed subset. Correlated functional status among segregating V segments might reflect linkage disequilibrium, but an unknown experimental factor could not be ruled out. For the cohort, immune exposure information was limited to CMV serostatus. A further reported finding was that TCR beta sequences accurately predicted the HLA-A and HLA-B alleles for most subjects in the first cohort. Specific HLA alleles were associated with roughly 17,000 TCR beta sequences at a false discovery rate of 0.05 in a later analysis. In both the original and validation cohorts, the classifier was reported to diagnose cytomegalovirus status with high specificity and sensitivity. Compared with equally common non-associated chains, HLA-associated TCR beta chains in a later analysis were more clonally expanded and had lower generation probabilities. In a later genetic analysis, fewer N-insertions in productive TCRs were reported among donors in an Asian-associated ancestry cluster than the roughly 710-donor mean. According to the authors, the approach could potentially be generalized to other disease states and immunological phenotypes. An association between a missense DCLRE1C variant and V-gene and J-gene trimming of TCR beta chains was found in a later genetic analysis and replicated in an independent cohort. Because the 87-base-pair reads could not distinguish some IMGT-functional V segments, including TRBV6-2 and TRBV6-3, those segments were excluded.

This receptor was identified in a woman aged 35 to 49 in good health and CMV-seronegative. The sample taken for sequencing was PBMCs. The chain is assembled from TRBV28 and TRBJ2-5, with no D gene named confidently. The nucleotide sequence is TGTGCCAGCAGCTCTAGTAGCCCGTACCAAGAGACCCAGTACTTC. It specifies CASSSSSPYQETQYF.